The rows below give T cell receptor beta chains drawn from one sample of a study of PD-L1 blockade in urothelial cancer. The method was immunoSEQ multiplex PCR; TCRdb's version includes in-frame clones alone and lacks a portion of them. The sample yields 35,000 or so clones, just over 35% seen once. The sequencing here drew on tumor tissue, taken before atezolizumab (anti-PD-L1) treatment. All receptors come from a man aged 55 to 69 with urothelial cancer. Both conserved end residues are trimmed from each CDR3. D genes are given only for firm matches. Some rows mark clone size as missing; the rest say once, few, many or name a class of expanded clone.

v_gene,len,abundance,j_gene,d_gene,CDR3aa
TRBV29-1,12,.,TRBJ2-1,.,SVTLGGQYNEQF
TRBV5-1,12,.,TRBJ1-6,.,ASSLGQDNSPFH
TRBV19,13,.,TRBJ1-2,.,ASSSQGVGQFGYT
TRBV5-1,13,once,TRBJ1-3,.,ASSLESGRGNTIY
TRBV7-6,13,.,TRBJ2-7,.,ASSSEKRGIYEQY
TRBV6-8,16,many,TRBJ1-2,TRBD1,ASSYSSSGGAFPYGYT
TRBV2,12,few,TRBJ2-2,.,ASSELRGSGELF
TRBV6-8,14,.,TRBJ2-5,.,ASINSDSLRGETQY
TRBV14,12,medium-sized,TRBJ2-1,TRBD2,ASSVDGVAGAKF
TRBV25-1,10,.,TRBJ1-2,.,ASSVGPGGYT
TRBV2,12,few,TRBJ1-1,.,ASSNTYRVNEAF
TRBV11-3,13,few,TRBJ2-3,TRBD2,ASSPTSGGLDTQY
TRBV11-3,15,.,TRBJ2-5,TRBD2,ASSLGGLTSGKETQY
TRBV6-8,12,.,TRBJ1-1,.,ASSYSDKLGEAF
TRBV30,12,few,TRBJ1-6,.,AWNLGGTGSPLH
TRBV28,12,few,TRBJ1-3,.,ASHAGAVSGNIY
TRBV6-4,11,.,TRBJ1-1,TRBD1,ASSSGQGARAF
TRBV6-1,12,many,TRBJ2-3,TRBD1,AISEVKDRYTQY
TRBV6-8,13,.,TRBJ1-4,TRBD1,AILERQGGDEKLF
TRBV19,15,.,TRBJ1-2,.,ASTRGPGTAGQPGYT
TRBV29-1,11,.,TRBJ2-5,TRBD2,SVKRAGVETQY
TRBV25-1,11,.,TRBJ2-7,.,ASSGSPSYEQY
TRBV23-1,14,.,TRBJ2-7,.,ASSQSGRPSSYEQY
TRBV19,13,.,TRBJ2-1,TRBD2,ASSNRLAGVNEQF
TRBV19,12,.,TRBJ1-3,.,ASSTLSSGNTIY
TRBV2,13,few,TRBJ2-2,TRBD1,ASSGGTGGPGELF
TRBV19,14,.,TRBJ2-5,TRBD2,ASSSLAGVRRETQY
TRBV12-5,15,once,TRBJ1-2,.,ASGLAGGSTFNYGYT
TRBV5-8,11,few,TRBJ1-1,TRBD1,ASSDPGGTEAF